This TCR beta chain was recovered during a study of T cell changes during pregnancy in multiple sclerosis. Generated by immunoSEQ multiplex PCR, the TCRdb table keeps only in-frame clones and is missing some. The table lists 55,000 to 80,000 clones, about nine tenths of them singletons. The material was peripheral blood, obtained after pregnancy. The receptor was isolated from a female donor in good health, enrolled as a control in a pregnancy study.

This CDR3 is CAGGSGGLAEQFF. The CDR3, as DNA: TGTGCCGGGGGTAGCGGGGGGCTGGCCGAGCAGTTCTTC. The chain has TRBV5-6 and TRBJ2-1; 10 bases map to TRBD2. The germline V gene encodes CDR1 SGHDT and CDR2 YYEEEE. The J segment lost 10 bases and the V segment lost 10 bases, leaving 11 bases of the junction unmatched. CDR3 size: 13 residues.